Reported below is one T cell receptor (beta chain). No antigen is known for it. Template switching, a step in the protocol, added a universal primer site, and cDNA carried unique molecular identifiers. In TCRdb, the 5' RACE reads were re-called with MiXCR into one record per CDR3 protein. The table records about 530,000 distinct CDR3 sequences, approximately 20% of them present only once. These data originate in a study of identical twins. Study conclusions and caveats: Excess sharing between twins was weaker in beta out-of-frame sequences. Cord blood beta clonotypes that were abundant carried fewer insertions, and memory repertoires showed no such trend.

Germline-derived CDR1 and CDR2 are LGHDT and YNNKEL (reference sequence). With 3 bases clipped from V and 9 bases from J, the junction kept 7 bases outside the gene matches. The CDR3 runs 14 residues. The same sample was also used in a study of yellow fever vaccine responses in identical twins. That study adds: Twins reportedly mounted vaccine T cell responses that seemed partly convergent, partly personalized.

V gene TRBV3-1 combines with J gene TRBJ2-1, with TRBD2 matching 8 bases. The receptor was derived from a woman aged 18-29 years in good health. The sample was CD4+ T cells sorted from blood. DNA of the CDR3: TGTGCCAGCAGCCAGAGCGGGAGCCAGACTGAGCAGTTCTTC. It is translated as CASSQSGSQTEQFF.